One sample yielded the 9 T cell receptor beta chains listed below, sequenced in a study of radiation and T cells in renal cell carcinoma. TCRdb's table, derived via immunoSEQ multiplex PCR, lists solely in-frame clones and lacks some. The sample contains roughly 120,000 clones, approximately 80% of which appear only once. Time point specified: blood 2 weeks post-SBRT. Stated treatment: 15 Gy SBRT to primary tumor, nephrectomy 4 weeks later. The specimen was blood, collected from a patient whose treatment included radiotherapy and nephrectomy. These TCRs come from a woman aged 60-75 years with renal cell carcinoma.

This clone appeared once. Different DNA sequences within this sample yield the same CDR3. This chain joins TRBV28 and TRBJ2-3, with D tentatively TRBD1 or TRBD2 (6 bases each). The CDR3 is 13 amino acids. Germline V gene data show CDR1 as MDHEN and CDR2 as SYDVKM. V lost 5 bases and J lost 2, with 8 bases in between. The DNA for the CDR3 is TGTGCCAGCAGTGGGGGGCACACAGATACGCAGTATTTT. It is translated as CASSGGHTDTQYF.

This chain joins TRBV9 and TRBJ1-1, with TRBD1 as a possible D gene (5 bases). The germline gives CDR1 SGDLS, CDR2 YYNGEE. This CDR3 region has 15 residues. V shed 4 bases and J shed 5 bases, with 18 bases lying between them. In DNA form, the CDR3 reads TGTGCCAGCAGCTCTTCCGGGACGGCGAGAACTGAAGCTTTCTTT. As protein: CASSSSGTARTEAFF.

The V and J genes are TRBV9 and TRBJ1-4, with a possible D match to TRBD1 (6 bases). CDR1 is SGDLS and CDR2 is YYNGEE in the germline V gene. Trimming shortened V by 4 bases and J by 1 base, and 14 bases separated the two germline ends. The CDR3 sequence is 16 residues long. This CDR3 is CASSTGQSVTNEKLFF. CDR3 nucleotides: TGTGCCAGCAGCACCGGACAGTCAGTAACTAATGAAAAACTGTTTTTT.

The chain uses TRBV5-1 and TRBJ1-2, with D possibly matching TRBD1 (6 bases). Germline CDR1 is SGHRS and CDR2 is YFSETQ. This CDR3 has 13 residues. V was pared by 2 bases and J by 8 bases, with 13 bases between. In DNA, the CDR3 is TGCGCCAGCAGCTTCGGGGGGCCGGAGGGCTACACCTTC. Amino acids: CASSFGGPEGYTF.

V is TRBV5-1 and J is TRBJ2-2; weak D call: TRBD1 (5 bases). Trimming took 5 bases from V and 7 from J, leaving 9 bases between them. This CDR3 is built from 12 residues. Germline V CDR1 and CDR2: SGHRS, YFSETQ. CDR3: CASRTAHGELFF. The CDR3 DNA reads as TGCGCCAGCAGGACAGCCCACGGGGAGCTGTTTTTT.

The V and J genes are TRBV4-1 and TRBJ2-2; tentative D call: TRBD1 (6 bases). This CDR3 contains 19 residues. The germline V gene encodes CDR1 MGHRA and CDR2 YSYEKL. V lost 3 bases and J 1 base, leaving 21 bases between the germline ends. CDR3 DNA: TGCGCCAGCAGCCATGAGGTCCCCGCACGGACAGAGAACACCGGGGAGCTGTTTTTT. Protein: CASSHEVPARTENTGELFF.

This chain links TRBV6-5 with TRBJ2-3; tentatively, D is TRBD2 (6 bases). The CDR3 has 16 residues. Germline loops: CDR1 MNHEY, CDR2 SVGAGI. The V end was cut by 0 bases, the J end by 3 bases, with 13 bases between. CDR3 sequence (DNA): TGTGCCAGCAGTTACTCGTCGGGGGTGAGAACAGATACGCAGTATTTT. Its protein product is CASSYSSGVRTDTQYF.

V gene TRBV7-8 combines with J gene TRBJ2-7, with 9 nucleotides matching TRBD1. Germline V gives CDR1 SGHVS, CDR2 FQNEAQ. Trimming removed 5 bases from V and 0 bases from J; junction bases left unmatched: 2. The CDR3 covers 14 residues. The CDR3 DNA reads as TGTGCCAGCAGCCGGGACAGGGACTCCTACGAGCAGTACTTC. This codes for CASSRDRDSYEQYF.

This chain joins TRBV18 and TRBJ2-1; no firm D call. Germline CDR1 KGHSH, CDR2 LQKENI. CDR3 length: 13 residues. V was clipped by 4 bases and J by 6 bases, with 10 bases between them. CDR3 region: CASSRGIRNEQFF. In nucleotides, the CDR3 is TGTGCCAGCTCACGTGGGATCCGCAATGAGCAGTTCTTC.